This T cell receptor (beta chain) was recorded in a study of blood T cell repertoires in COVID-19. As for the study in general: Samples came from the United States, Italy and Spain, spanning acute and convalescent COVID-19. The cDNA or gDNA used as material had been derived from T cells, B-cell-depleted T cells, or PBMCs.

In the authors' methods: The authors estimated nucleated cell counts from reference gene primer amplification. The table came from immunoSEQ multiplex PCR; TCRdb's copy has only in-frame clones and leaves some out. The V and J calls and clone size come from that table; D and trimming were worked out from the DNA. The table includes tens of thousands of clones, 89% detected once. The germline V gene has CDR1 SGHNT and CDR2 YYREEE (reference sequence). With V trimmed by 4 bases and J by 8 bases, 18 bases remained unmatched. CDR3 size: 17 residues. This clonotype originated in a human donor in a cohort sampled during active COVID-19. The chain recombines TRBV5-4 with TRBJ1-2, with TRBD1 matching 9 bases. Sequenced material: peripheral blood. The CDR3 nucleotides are TGTGCCAGCAGCCCCGGACAGGGGACCCTCCCTCCTTGGGGCTACACCTTC. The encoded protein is CASSPGQGTLPPWGYTF.